A single sample gave rise to the 26 T cell receptor beta chains below, sequenced in a study of blood T cell repertoires in COVID-19. The data were produced by immunoSEQ multiplex PCR, yet TCRdb's version contains in-frame clones alone and is incomplete. The data contain approximately 250,000 clones, approximately 89% of them seen just once; the ten biggest clones take up just under 9%. The sequencing input was peripheral blood. Receptor source: a man aged 35 to 55 with active or convalescent COVID-19.

The chain combines TRBV4-1 with TRBJ2-7, with 7 bases lining up with TRBD2. Germline lookup yields CDR1 MGHRA and CDR2 YSYEKL. The CDR3 spans 15 residues. With V trimmed by 2 bases and J by 2 bases, 6 bases remained unmatched. CDR3 nucleotide sequence: TGCGCCAGCAGCCAACAATCTAGCGGCACCTACGAGCAGTACTTC. Encoded protein: CASSQQSSGTYEQYF.

The chain uses TRBV19 and TRBJ2-3; TRBD2 aligns across 14 bases. The CDR3 has 17 amino acids. With V trimmed by 9 bases and J by 0 bases, 8 bases remained unmatched. The germline gives CDR1 LNHDA, CDR2 SQIVND (reference sequence). In nucleotides, the CDR3 is TGTGCCAGCGGGACTAGCGGGAGTTGGGGTAGCACAGATACGCAGTATTTT. This codes for CASGTSGSWGSTDTQYF.

J is TRBJ1-2 and V is TRBV10-2; TRBD1 matches at 7 bases. From germline, CDR1 is WSHSY and CDR2 SAAADI. The CDR3 has 16 amino acids. V lost 3 bases and J lost 0; bases outside the gene matches: 7. CDR3: CASSDGGQNPNYGYTF. Here the CDR3 DNA reads TGCGCCAGCAGTGATGGGGGACAGAACCCTAACTATGGCTACACCTTC.

The genes are TRBV12-3 or TRBV12-4 and TRBJ1-1, with D maybe TRBD1 (6 bases). V lost 7 bases, J lost 6 bases, and 15 bases lay in between. The CDR3 spans 13 residues. The CDR3 DNA follows: TGTGCCAGCATCCTGCCAGGGGCTGCTGAAGCTTTCTTT. It is translated as CASILPGAAEAFF.

Only a few counts were recorded for this clone. CDR3 sequence: CASSLRTGASNQPQHF. For the CDR3, the DNA is TGTGCCAGCAGTTTACGGACAGGGGCAAGCAATCAGCCCCAGCATTTT. V gene TRBV28 combines with J gene TRBJ1-5, with 9 bases matching TRBD1. Germline CDR1 reads MDHEN; CDR2 reads SYDVKM. The V segment lost 2 bases and the J segment 1 base; nucleotides outside the gene matches: 3. The CDR3 is made up of 16 amino acids.

This sequence joins TRBV5-1 and TRBJ2-7; D may be TRBD2 (6 bases). With 0 bases removed from V and 1 base from J, the gap between germline ends came to 14 bases. CDR1 SGHRS and CDR2 YFSETQ come from the germline V gene. This CDR3 is 16 amino acids long. The CDR3 DNA follows: TGCGCCAGCAGCTTGGAAGGAGGGTATGTTTCCTACGAGCAGTACTTC. Translated: CASSLEGGYVSYEQYF.

This clone was recorded once. The J gene is TRBJ1-1, the V gene TRBV5-1, with 12 nucleotides matching TRBD1. Unmatched junction bases numbered 4, after V lost 0 bases and J lost 1 base. CDR1 and CDR2 from the germline V gene are SGHRS and YFSETQ. The CDR3 sequence is 17 residues long. CDR3 in amino acids: CASSLGWGQGANTEAFF. CDR3 in DNA: TGCGCCAGCAGCTTGGGATGGGGACAGGGGGCGAACACTGAAGCTTTCTTT.

The DNA of the CDR3 is TGTGCCAGCAGCCCGTACTACTCGGGAGTGGGATTCGGGGATGAAGCTTTCTTT. This encodes CASSPYYSGVGFGDEAFF. The chain employs TRBV3-1 (or the pseudogene TRBV3-2) and TRBJ1-1; D is ambiguous. Germline V gives CDR1 LGHDT, CDR2 YNNKEL (reference sequence). Trimming cost V 4 bases and J 7 bases, with 28 bases left between them. The CDR3 spans 18 residues.

A few counts support this clone. This rearrangement joins TRBV2 to TRBJ2-7; 10 bases map to TRBD1. J was trimmed by 6 bases and V by 8 bases; bases with no gene match: 4. In germline, CDR1 is SNHLY, CDR2 FYNNEI. The CDR3 runs 12 residues. The CDR3 region has the DNA TGTGCCAGCGGACAGGGGGGAGGCGAGCAGTACTTC. Protein: CASGQGGGEQYF.

The chain is built from TRBV19 and TRBJ1-1; D remains unclear. Germline CDR1 and CDR2: LNHDA and SQIVND (reference sequence). This CDR3 is 15 amino acids long. Trimming removed 9 bases at V and 2 bases at J, with 19 bases between. CDR3 in DNA: TGTGCCAGCAAAAACCAGAGACTGGCAAACACTGAAGCTTTCTTT. Translation: CASKNQRLANTEAFF.

This chain connects TRBV9 to TRBJ1-5; D unresolved. Germline values: CDR1 SGDLS, CDR2 YYNGEE. The CDR3 covers 15 residues. Trimming left V 1 base short and J 7 bases short, with 15 bases between. In DNA, the CDR3 is TGTGCCAGCAGCGTAAGGTCCGACACGTCCCAGCCCCAGCATTTT. Its translation is CASSVRSDTSQPQHF.

V is TRBV6-2 or TRBV6-3 and J is TRBJ2-7, with TRBD1 matching 9 bases. With 6 bases clipped from V and 0 bases from J, the junction kept 3 bases outside the gene matches. Germline values: CDR1 MNHEY, CDR2 SVGEGT. The CDR3 runs 14 residues. The DNA for the CDR3 is TGTGCCAGCAGCCGGGACAGGGCCTCCTACGAGCAGTACTTC. This codes for CASSRDRASYEQYF.

This clone was recorded a few times. The DNA for the CDR3 is TGTGCCAGCAGCCAATGGGGCCAGGGTTACAATTCACCCCTCCACTTT. Its protein is CASSQWGQGYNSPLHF. This chain uses TRBV14 with TRBJ1-6; possible D gene TRBD1, 5 bases. Germline V gene sequence: CDR1 SGHDN, CDR2 FVKESK. The CDR3 totals 16 residues. The V end was cut by 2 bases, the J end by 7 bases, with 15 bases between.

The rearrangement joins TRBV3-1 (or the pseudogene TRBV3-2) to TRBJ1-6; no clear D. Germline CDR1 LGHDT, CDR2 YNNKEL (reference sequence). CDR3 length: 14 residues. V was shortened by 1 base and J by 3 bases, with 4 bases between the two germline ends. As DNA, the CDR3 is TGTGCCAGCAGCCAAGGGAGCTATAATTCACCCCTCCACTTT. This gives the protein CASSQGSYNSPLHF.

The V and J genes are TRBV10-2 and TRBJ2-3; weak D call: TRBD2 (6 bases). In germline, CDR1 is WSHSY, CDR2 SAAADI. V gave up 1 base and J gave up 5 bases, with 10 bases separating them. This CDR3 region has 14 residues. The CDR3 DNA is TGCGCCAGCAGTGAGTACGGGACTGGAGATACGCAGTATTTT. Its translation: CASSEYGTGDTQYF.

The chain is built from TRBV2 and TRBJ2-1, with D possibly matching TRBD2 (5 bases). V was trimmed by 6 bases and J by 2 bases, leaving 17 bases between them. CDR1 is SNHLY, CDR2 FYNNEI, per germline. The CDR3 loop spans 16 amino acids. CDR3: CASSGVGPTTYNEQFF. The CDR3 bases are TGTGCCAGCAGCGGGGTCGGGCCCACGACCTACAATGAGCAGTTCTTC.

The chain couples TRBV27 to TRBJ2-1; 13 positions agree with TRBD2. The CDR3 covers 17 residues. The germline V gene has CDR1 MNHEY and CDR2 SMNVEV (reference sequence). The J segment lost 6 bases and the V segment lost 4 bases, leaving 9 bases of the junction unmatched. CDR3 loop: CASSSLTTSGGANEQFF. The CDR3 DNA reads TGTGCCAGCAGTTCCCTCACTACTAGCGGGGGGGCCAATGAGCAGTTCTTC.

V is TRBV5-1 and J is TRBJ2-7, with D possibly matching TRBD1 (5 bases). This CDR3 region has 13 residues. The V gene's germline CDR1 is SGHRS and CDR2 YFSETQ. V gave up 3 bases and J gave up 1 base, with 8 bases separating them. The chain's CDR3 is CASSSDRSYEQYF. The CDR3 nucleotides read TGCGCCAGCAGCTCCGACAGATCCTACGAGCAGTACTTC.

The chain joins TRBV11-2 to TRBJ1-3; 10 positions match TRBD1. The J segment lost 6 bases and the V segment lost 5 bases, leaving 4 bases of the junction unmatched. The CDR3 covers 14 residues. Looked up from germline, CDR1 is SGHAT and CDR2 is FQNNGV. CDR3 DNA sequence: TGTGCCAGCAGCCGCGACAGGGGGCCAAACACCATATATTTT. Encoded protein: CASSRDRGPNTIYF.

The chain couples TRBV30 to TRBJ2-3, with 9 positions matching TRBD2. Germline V gene data show CDR1 as GTSNPN and CDR2 as SVGIG (reference sequence). There are 15 residues in the CDR3. Germline trimming cut 8 bases from V and 0 bases from J; bases unmatched to any gene: 9. The DNA of the CDR3 is TGTGCCCGTACAGGCCTAGCGGGGAGCACAGATACGCAGTATTTT. This codes for CARTGLAGSTDTQYF.

For the CDR3, the DNA is TGTGCCTGGGCCTCCGTCCAGGGGGGTGTACAGCGGGCGTATGGGGAGCAGTACTTC. This encodes CAWASVQGGVQRAYGEQYF. The chain is built from TRBV30 and TRBJ2-7; a weak D match, TRBD1 (7 bases). The CDR3 totals 19 residues. Germline assignment: CDR1 GTSNPN and CDR2 SVGIG (reference sequence). V was shortened by 5 bases and J by 7 bases, with 36 bases between the two germline ends.

The V and J genes are TRBV11-3 and TRBJ2-5; 9 bases line up with TRBD1. Germline V gives CDR1 SGHNT, CDR2 YENEEA. This CDR3 has 15 amino acids. V lost 5 bases to trimming and J lost 4 bases; unmatched junction nucleotides: 8. DNA for the CDR3: TGTGCCAGCAGCGGCGGGGACAGGGTGGGAGAGACCCAGTACTTC. Its protein product is CASSGGDRVGETQYF.

The chain is built from TRBV4-1 and TRBJ1-5; a weak D match, TRBD1 (6 bases). The CDR3 runs 17 residues. Trimming took off 0 bases at V and 1 base at J, with 13 bases between the two ends. CDR1 is MGHRA and CDR2 is YSYEKL in the germline V gene. The CDR3 DNA reads as TGCGCCAGCAGCCAAGATCTCGTAACAGGGAGCAATCAGCCCCAGCATTTT. Its protein is CASSQDLVTGSNQPQHF.

The chain recombines TRBV19 with TRBJ1-2; TRBD1 is a possible D gene (5 bases). Germline V gene sequence: CDR1 LNHDA, CDR2 SQIVND (reference sequence). V lost 11 bases, J lost 7 bases, and 20 bases lay in between. This CDR3 has 13 amino acids. The chain's CDR3 is CACGSQGRFGYTF. The CDR3 DNA sequence: TGTGCCTGTGGAAGCCAGGGTAGATTTGGCTACACCTTC.

The chain joins TRBV5-1 to TRBJ1-1; maybe TRBD1 (6 bases). The germline V gene encodes CDR1 SGHRS and CDR2 YFSETQ. This CDR3 has 13 amino acids. Trimming removed 6 bases at V and 1 base at J, with 10 bases between. The CDR3 protein is CASTDRENTEAFF. The CDR3 DNA reads as TGCGCCAGCACGGACAGAGAGAACACTGAAGCTTTCTTT.

The chain employs TRBV19 and TRBJ1-5; 10 nucleotides agree with TRBD1. Losses at the gene ends were 7 bases for V and 9 bases for J; bases not matched to a gene: 9. The CDR3 totals 14 residues. Per the germline V gene, CDR1 is LNHDA and CDR2 is SQIVND (reference sequence). CDR3 coding DNA: TGTGCCAGTACCGGGACAGGGGCTTTATGGCCCCAGCATTTT. As protein: CASTGTGALWPQHF.